One and the same sample provided the 15 T cell receptor beta chains below, sequenced in a study of technical replicates of blood from a few donors. TCRdb's copy holds only in-frame clones and misses some; the assay was immunoSEQ multiplex PCR. The sample has about 69,000 clones, 75% to 90% seen once. Sequencing input: PBMCs. The origin of the receptors is a human donor in good health. Some clones in this sample may be carry-over from other donors' samples.

A single count supports this clone. The rearrangement links TRBV19 to TRBJ1-2; TRBD1 matches 12 bases. V shed 3 bases, J shed 2 bases, and the junction held 7 bases outside the gene matches. The CDR3 has 17 amino acids. Germline lookup yields CDR1 LNHDA and CDR2 SQIVND (reference sequence). This CDR3 reads CASSITGTGGFNYGYTF. The CDR3 region has the DNA TGTGCCAGTAGTATTACCGGGACAGGGGGCTTCAACTATGGCTACACCTTC.

The V and J genes are TRBV6-6 and TRBJ2-3, with 8 positions matching TRBD2. The germline CDR1 and CDR2 sequences are MNHNY and SVGAGI (reference sequence). Germline trimming cut 6 bases from V and 0 bases from J; bases unmatched to any gene: 8. This CDR3 region has 16 residues. The CDR3: CASSRATSGSTDTQYF. In DNA, the CDR3 is TGTGCCAGCAGCCGGGCAACTAGCGGTAGCACAGATACGCAGTATTTT.

This chain joins TRBV5-4 and TRBJ2-1; 16 positions match TRBD2. Germline V gives CDR1 SGHNT, CDR2 YYREEE (reference sequence). V gave up 5 bases and J gave up 5 bases; unmatched junction bases: 7. There are 17 residues in the CDR3. This CDR3 is CASRSGTSGRGDNEQFF. In DNA form, the CDR3 reads TGTGCCAGCAGGTCCGGGACTAGCGGGAGGGGAGACAATGAGCAGTTCTTC.

The rearrangement uses TRBV7-6 and TRBJ2-3; TRBD2 agrees at 8 bases. The germline CDR1 and CDR2 sequences are SGHVS and FNYEAQ. The CDR3 sequence is 14 residues long. V was clipped by 2 bases and J by 5 bases; unmatched bases: 3. The CDR3 spells CASSLRLAGDTQYF. Here the CDR3 DNA reads TGTGCCAGCAGCTTACGGCTAGCGGGAGATACGCAGTATTTT. The full variable domain, rest sourced from reference TRBV7-6 and TRBJ2-3, is GAGVSQSPRYKVTKRGQDVALRCDPISGHVSLYWYRQALGQGPEFLTYFNYEAQQDKSGLPNDRFSAERPEGSISTLTIQRTEQRDSAMYRCASSLRLAGDTQYFGPGTRLTVL.

This clone was picked up one time. This chain connects TRBV18 to TRBJ2-3; 8 nucleotides match TRBD2. Trimming took 7 bases from V and 4 from J; bases not matched to a gene: 10. Germline CDR1 reads KGHSH; CDR2 reads LQKENI. This CDR3 is 15 amino acids long. CDR3 in amino acids: CASCPRAGAADTQYF. CDR3 DNA: TGTGCCAGCTGTCCTCGAGCGGGAGCGGCAGATACGCAGTATTTT.

This chain connects TRBV19 to TRBJ1-2; TRBD1 matches at 8 bases. CDR3 size: 13 residues. The germline V gene encodes CDR1 LNHDA and CDR2 SQIVND (reference sequence). Trimming cost V 2 bases and J 8 bases; bases outside gene matches: 4. The CDR3 coding sequence is TGTGCCAGTAGTATAAGCAGGGGGCTCGGCTACACCTTC. This translates into CASSISRGLGYTF.

The J gene is TRBJ2-1, the V gene TRBV7-2; 10 positions match TRBD2. CDR3 length: 14 residues. Germline CDR1 reads SGHTA; CDR2 reads FQGNSA. After removal of 5 bases from V and 4 bases from J, the junction contained 2 bases not matched to a gene. In DNA, the CDR3 is TGTGCCAGCAGCCCGACTAGCGGGTACAATGAGCAGTTCTTC. Amino acid sequence: CASSPTSGYNEQFF.

This clone was detected once. The CDR3 here is CASKGAGSPNEQFF. In DNA form, the CDR3 reads TGTGCCAGCAAGGGAGCGGGATCCCCCAATGAGCAGTTCTTC. The V and J genes are TRBV9 and TRBJ2-1, with TRBD2 matching over 7 bases. CDR3 length: 14 residues. Trimming at V came to 6 bases and at J to 6 bases, leaving 9 bases not matched to a gene. Germline loops: CDR1 SGDLS, CDR2 YYNGEE.

The chain joins TRBV7-9 to TRBJ2-5; 8 nucleotides agree with TRBD2. There are 14 residues in the CDR3. V was pared by 5 bases and J by 5 bases, with 7 bases of the junction left unmatched. Germline V CDR1 and CDR2: SEHNR, FQNEAQ (reference sequence). The CDR3 coding sequence is TGTGCCAGCAGCCCAATTAGCGGGGCGGAGACCCAGTACTTC. Amino acid sequence: CASSPISGAETQYF.

V and J are TRBV6-5 and TRBJ2-3; perhaps TRBD2 as D (6 bases). The CDR3 runs 14 residues. CDR1 is MNHEY, CDR2 SVGAGI, per germline. V shed 0 bases and J shed 8 bases, with 12 bases lying between them. The CDR3: CASSYSEGEGTQYF. CDR3 DNA sequence: TGTGCCAGCAGTTACTCGGAGGGTGAAGGTACGCAGTATTTT.

The rearrangement uses TRBV6-1 and TRBJ2-3, with a tentative D call TRBD2 (6 bases). The length of the CDR3 is 16 residues. V was shortened by 2 bases and J by 4 bases, with 16 bases between the two germline ends. Germline CDR1 is MNHNS and CDR2 is SASEGT. The CDR3 spells CASSELVGSSADTQYF. The CDR3 DNA follows: TGTGCCAGCAGTGAACTTGTCGGGAGTTCCGCAGATACGCAGTATTTT.

This chain joins TRBV2 and TRBJ2-6, with D unclear. The CDR3 contains 14 residues. CDR1 is SNHLY, CDR2 FYNNEI, per germline. The V end was cut by 5 bases, the J end by 0 bases, with 5 bases between. In DNA form, the CDR3 reads TGTGCCAGCAGTACTAACTCTGGGGCCAACGTCCTGACTTTC. It translates to CASSTNSGANVLTF.

The chain has TRBV6-5 and TRBJ2-1, with 7 bases matching TRBD2. CDR3 length: 16 residues. V was clipped by 2 bases and J by 5 bases; unmatched bases: 9. CDR1 is MNHEY and CDR2 is SVGAGI in the germline V gene. CDR3 amino acids: CASSYSGGVPNNEQFF. The CDR3 DNA reads TGTGCCAGCAGTTACAGTGGGGGGGTCCCCAACAATGAGCAGTTCTTC.

The V gene is TRBV6-6, the J gene TRBJ2-1; weak D call: TRBD1 (6 bases). CDR3 length: 12 amino acids. Germline loops: CDR1 MNHNY, CDR2 SVGAGI (reference sequence). Trimming cost V 8 bases and J 6 bases, with 11 bases left between them. The CDR3 spells CASGQGINEQFF. The CDR3 DNA reads as TGTGCCAGCGGGCAGGGGATCAATGAGCAGTTCTTC.

The rearrangement uses TRBV11-2 and TRBJ2-7; TRBD1 agrees at 10 bases. The CDR3 is 16 amino acids. Per germline, CDR1 SGHAT and CDR2 FQNNGV. The junction had 10 bases not matched to a gene; V was cut back by 1 base and J by 7 bases. CDR3 coding DNA: TGTGCCAGCAGCTTAGTGGGGACAGGGGCCCTGCCGGAGCAGTACTTC. Residues: CASSLVGTGALPEQYF. The variable domain in full, with the rest retrieved from reference TRBV11-2 and TRBJ2-7, is EAGVAQSPRYKIIEKRQSVAFWCNPISGHATLYWYQQILGQGPKLLIQFQNNGVVDDSQLPKDRFSAERLKGVDSTLKIQPAKLEDSAVYLCASSLVGTGALPEQYFGPGTRLTVT.